A selection of T cell receptor beta chains follows, all from one sample in a study of cytomegalovirus exposure and HLA in healthy donors. The assay was immunoSEQ multiplex PCR, and TCRdb's table has in-frame clones only and misses some. Of about 160,000 clones detected, approximately 81% appear once; the ten largest clones hold 1%. The sample comprised PBMCs. The source of these receptors is a man aged 25 to 45 in good health and CMV-seronegative. Both conserved end residues are part of each CDR3. The order of the fields is V gene, clone size, D gene, J gene, CDR3 protein, CDR3 DNA. The D gene is left open where the match is weak. Size is stated for part of the rows, as once, few or many counts, or as a class when the clone is expanded.

>TRBV2|.|TRBD2|TRBJ2-2
CASSYLGGTGELFF
TGTGCCAGCAGTTATCTGGGGGGGACCGGGGAGCTGTTTTTT
>TRBV7-9|.|.|TRBJ1-1
CSSSLVRGGNTEAFF
TGTTCCAGCAGCTTAGTCAGGGGCGGGAACACTGAAGCTTTCTTT
>TRBV27|.|TRBD1|TRBJ1-6
CASFSIGQVNSPLHF
TGTGCCAGCTTCTCCATAGGACAGGTTAATTCACCCCTCCACTTT
>TRBV6-6|.|.|TRBJ2-6
CASSYTPGANVLTF
TGTGCCAGCAGTTACACACCTGGGGCCAACGTCCTGACTTTC
>TRBV27|.|.|TRBJ2-5
CASRRQYQETQYF
TGTGCCAGCAGACGACAGTACCAAGAGACCCAGTACTTC
>TRBV5-1|.|.|TRBJ2-3
CASSLVVQGTTDTQYF
TGCGCCAGCAGCTTGGTGGTCCAGGGGACCACAGATACGCAGTATTTT
>TRBV7-9|.|.|TRBJ2-5
CATLRQTQGTQYF
TGTGCCACCCTCCGACAAACCCAAGGGACCCAGTACTTC
>TRBV13|.|.|TRBJ2-1
CASSLDSGAAYNEQFF
TGTGCCAGCAGCTTAGATTCAGGGGCCGCCTACAATGAGCAGTTCTTC
>TRBV14|.|.|TRBJ2-2
CASSQEWGLNTGELFF
TGTGCCAGCAGCCAAGAGTGGGGGCTGAACACCGGGGAGCTGTTTTTT
>TRBV25-1|.|.|TRBJ2-5
CASSEYGTQQETQYF
TGTGCCAGCAGTGAATACGGGACTCAGCAAGAGACCCAGTACTTC
>TRBV9|.|.|TRBJ1-1
CASSVGVSWEATEAFF
TGTGCCAGCAGCGTAGGAGTTAGTTGGGAGGCCACTGAAGCTTTCTTT
>TRBV5-1|.|.|TRBJ2-1
CASSLMPGSVLRRVAGYNEQFF
TGCGCCAGCAGCTTGATGCCAGGTTCGGTGTTAAGAAGAGTGGCGGGGTACAATGAGCAGTTCTTC
>TRBV7-9|.|TRBD2|TRBJ2-7
CASSSSPGTRPRGYEQYF
TGTGCCAGCAGCTCCTCACCCGGGACTAGACCCAGGGGCTACGAGCAGTACTTC
>TRBV11-3|few|.|TRBJ2-7
CASSRRASDPSYEQYF
TGTGCCAGCAGCCGCCGGGCTAGCGACCCCTCCTACGAGCAGTACTTC
>TRBV5-5|.|.|TRBJ2-5
CASSLGARARETQYF
TGTGCCAGCAGCTTGGGTGCGCGGGCGAGGGAGACCCAGTACTTC
>TRBV6-5|.|TRBD1|TRBJ1-1
CASSTGANTEAFF
TGTGCCAGCAGTACAGGGGCCAACACTGAAGCTTTCTTT
>TRBV30|.|TRBD2|TRBJ2-1
CAWTGLAGHNEQFF
TGTGCCTGGACCGGACTAGCGGGACACAATGAGCAGTTCTTC
>TRBV5-5|.|TRBD2|TRBJ2-3
CASTLLAGKDTQYF
TGTGCCAGCACCCTACTAGCGGGAAAAGATACGCAGTATTTT
>TRBV4-1|.|TRBD1|TRBJ2-7
CASSRTGTGTYEQYF
TGCGCCAGCAGCCGAACCGGGACAGGTACCTACGAGCAGTACTTC
>TRBV5-6|.|.|TRBJ2-1
CASSLRRIGGPSYNEQFF
TGTGCCAGCAGCTTGCGTAGAATCGGCGGGCCCTCCTACAATGAGCAGTTCTTC
>TRBV11-2|.|.|TRBJ1-1
CASSPGLGDEAFF
TGTGCCAGCAGCCCCGGACTGGGTGATGAAGCTTTCTTT
>TRBV5-1|.|.|TRBJ1-6
CASSLEGDYNSPLHF
TGCGCCAGCAGCTTAGAAGGGGATTATAATTCACCCCTCCACTTT
>TRBV6-1|.|.|TRBJ2-7
CASSEARGGGRTYEQYF
TGTGCCAGCAGTGAAGCTCGCGGGGGCGGGAGAACCTACGAGCAGTACTTC
>TRBV9|.|.|TRBJ2-5
CASSVFDRETQYF
TGTGCCAGCAGCGTATTCGACAGGGAGACCCAGTACTTC
>TRBV25-1|.|.|TRBJ2-3
CASSTLGADTQYF
TGTGCCAGCAGTACCCTAGGGGCAGATACGCAGTATTTT
>TRBV27|.|TRBD2|TRBJ2-7
CASSTMTSLSYEQYF
TGTGCCAGCAGTACGATGACTAGCCTCTCCTACGAGCAGTACTTC
>TRBV6-1|once|TRBD2|TRBJ2-1
CASTQSGNSYNEQFF
TGTGCCAGTACACAGAGCGGGAACTCCTACAATGAGCAGTTCTTC
>TRBV30|many|.|TRBJ1-1
CAWRGQGSFTEAFF
TGTGCCTGGAGAGGGCAGGGCTCGTTCACTGAAGCTTTCTTT
>TRBV15|.|.|TRBJ2-7
CATSRPKQGTYEQYF
TGTGCCACCAGCAGACCAAAACAGGGGACTTACGAGCAGTACTTC
>TRBV5-1|once|.|TRBJ1-6
CASSYYPTGENSPLHF
TGCGCCAGCAGCTACTACCCGACAGGAGAGAATTCACCCCTCCACTTT
>TRBV7-9|.|.|TRBJ1-1
CSSSRGQPEAFF
TGTTCCAGCAGCCGAGGACAGCCTGAAGCTTTCTTT
>TRBV2|once|.|TRBJ2-2
CASSLLGAGTGELFF
TGTGCCAGCAGCCTACTTGGAGCCGGCACCGGGGAGCTGTTTTTT
>TRBV5-1|once|.|TRBJ1-4
CASSSSPGSNEKLFF
TGCGCCAGCAGCTCCAGTCCGGGATCTAATGAAAAACTGTTTTTT
>TRBV6-6|.|TRBD1|TRBJ2-5
CASSYADREETQYF
TGTGCCAGCAGCTACGCGGACAGGGAAGAGACCCAGTACTTC
>TRBV7-8|.|.|TRBJ2-1
CASSFDWPPNEQFF
TGTGCCAGCAGCTTCGACTGGCCTCCCAATGAGCAGTTCTTC
>TRBV5-1|medium-sized|.|TRBJ1-1
CASSPPTGQRTEAFF
TGCGCCAGCAGCCCCCCTACAGGGCAGCGCACTGAAGCTTTCTTT
>TRBV15|.|TRBD1|TRBJ2-5
CATSRERTGKETQYF
TGTGCCACCAGCAGAGAGAGGACAGGGAAGGAGACCCAGTACTTC
>TRBV18|few|TRBD1|TRBJ2-7
CASSLGTGQYEQYF
TGTGCCAGCTCACTTGGGACAGGGCAGTACGAGCAGTACTTC
>TRBV6-1|.|TRBD1|TRBJ1-4
CASRADRVSNEKLFF
TGTGCCAGCAGGGCGGACAGGGTCTCTAATGAAAAACTGTTTTTT
>TRBV5-1|.|.|TRBJ2-1
CASSFRQSSAYNEQFF
TGCGCCAGCAGCTTCAGGCAGTCTAGCGCCTACAATGAGCAGTTCTTC
>TRBV29-1|.|.|TRBJ2-7
CSVSEGEQYF
TGCAGCGTTTCCGAGGGCGAGCAGTACTTC
>TRBV5-1|.|.|TRBJ2-2
CASKMGQGNTGELFF
TGCGCCAGCAAAATGGGGCAGGGCAACACCGGGGAGCTGTTTTTT
>TRBV5-4|.|TRBD1|TRBJ2-7
CASSRDSFYEQYF
TGTGCCAGCAGCCGGGACAGTTTCTACGAGCAGTACTTC
>TRBV5-1|.|.|TRBJ2-1
CASSSDLGGANEQFF
TGCGCCAGCAGTTCCGATCTTGGGGGGGCTAATGAGCAGTTCTTC
>TRBV5-6|few|.|TRBJ2-7
CASSLNLGGTTYEQYF
TGTGCCAGCAGCTTGAATTTAGGCGGGACCACCTACGAGCAGTACTTC
>TRBV6-6|.|.|TRBJ2-7
CASSPSSLEQYF
TGTGCCAGCAGTCCTTCGAGTCTCGAGCAGTACTTC
>TRBV5-4|.|TRBD2|TRBJ2-7
CASSRPGLAGYEQYF
TGTGCCAGCAGCCGTCCGGGACTAGCGGGTTACGAGCAGTACTTC
>TRBV15|once|.|TRBJ1-3
CATSRDPQAGNTIYF
TGTGCCACCAGCAGAGATCCTCAGGCGGGAAACACCATATATTTT
>TRBV11-2|.|TRBD2|TRBJ2-3
CASSLLSGVTDTQYF
TGTGCCAGCAGCTTATTGAGCGGGGTCACAGATACGCAGTATTTT
>TRBV10-3|.|.|TRBJ1-1
CAISEIGVSKNTEAFF
TGTGCCATCAGTGAGATAGGGGTCTCAAAGAACACTGAAGCTTTCTTT
>TRBV4-1|.|.|TRBJ2-7
CASSPAAQGAHEQYF
TGCGCCAGCAGCCCCGCGGCCCAGGGTGCCCACGAGCAGTACTTC
>TRBV6-1|.|.|TRBJ1-5
CASSEGPGLPQHF
TGTGCCAGCAGTGAAGGCCCCGGGTTGCCCCAGCATTTT
>TRBV6-1|.|TRBD1|TRBJ1-2
CASSDRQGNGYTF
TGTGCCAGCAGTGATAGACAGGGTAATGGCTACACCTTC
>TRBV30|.|TRBD1|TRBJ2-7
CAGAWDRGGEQYF
TGTGCCGGGGCCTGGGACAGGGGTGGCGAGCAGTACTTC
>TRBV9|.|.|TRBJ2-3
CASSVIGQISTDTQYF
TGTGCCAGCAGCGTAATCGGACAGATTAGCACAGATACGCAGTATTTT
>TRBV9|.|.|TRBJ2-2
CASSVMQGTGELFF
TGTGCCAGCAGCGTTATGCAGGGCACCGGGGAGCTGTTTTTT
>TRBV11-3|.|.|TRBJ2-5
CASTPGGRRQETQYF
TGTGCCAGCACCCCAGGGGGGAGGAGGCAAGAGACCCAGTACTTC
>TRBV7-9|.|TRBD2|TRBJ2-5
CASRGLASETQYF
TGTGCCAGCCGCGGACTAGCGTCGGAGACCCAGTACTTC
>TRBV5-1|.|TRBD2|TRBJ2-1
CASSLLTSGNEQFF
TGCGCCAGCAGCTTGCTGACTAGCGGGAATGAGCAGTTCTTC